A selection of T cell receptor beta chains follows, all from one sample in a study of cytomegalovirus exposure and HLA in healthy donors. Repertoires were generated with immunoSEQ multiplex PCR, while TCRdb's copy carries only in-frame clones and drops some. The sample has approximately 150,000 clones, approximately 72% seen once; the top ten hold approximately 2%. Sequencing was performed on PBMCs. The receptors here all came from a man aged 35 to 55 in good health and CMV-seronegative. Each CDR3 is given with its conserved first and last residue. The D gene is left open where the match is weak. The size entry is marked missing in some rows and otherwise reads once, few, many or a size class.

TRBV5-1	-	TRBJ2-1	TRBD2	TGCGCCAGCAGCTACTCCGGGACTAGCGGCAACAATGAGCAGTTCTTC	CASSYSGTSGNNEQFF
TRBV7-4	few	TRBJ1-2	-	TGTGCCAGCAGCCCACCCGGGGGGCGGGGTGGCTACACCTTC	CASSPPGGRGGYTF
TRBV7-2	-	TRBJ2-1	TRBD1	TGTGCCAGCAGCTTAGCCGGGACAGGGGGCGCGGGCGTGAGCTCCTACAATGAGCAGTTCTTC	CASSLAGTGGAGVSSYNEQFF
TRBV7-2	-	TRBJ2-7	-	TGTGCCAGCAGCTTAGTACAGACCAGCTACGAGCAGTACTTC	CASSLVQTSYEQYF
TRBV6-1	many	TRBJ2-7	-	TGTGCCAGCAGTGAAGCAGGAGAGGCTTTCTACGAGCAGTACTTC	CASSEAGEAFYEQYF
TRBV15	few	TRBJ2-7	-	TGTGCCACCAGCAGAGATCGCTACGAGCAGTACTTC	CATSRDRYEQYF
TRBV7-2	-	TRBJ1-6	TRBD1	TGTGCCAGCAGCTTAAGGGACAGTCATAATTCACCCCTCCACTTT	CASSLRDSHNSPLHF
TRBV28	-	TRBJ2-7	-	TGTGCCAGCAGTACCACGGGACATTTGACGTACGAGCAGTACTTC	CASSTTGHLTYEQYF
TRBV29-1	-	TRBJ1-4	-	TGCAGCGTTCTTCCCGGAGGGGATGAAAAACTGTTTTTT	CSVLPGGDEKLFF
TRBV7-8	-	TRBJ2-3	-	TGTGCCAGCAGCGCCTCAACTAGCACAGATACGCAGTATTTT	CASSASTSTDTQYF
TRBV15	-	TRBJ2-7	-	TGTGCCACCAGCAGAGGGACCGGGGACAACTACGAGCAGTACTTC	CATSRGTGDNYEQYF
TRBV5-4	-	TRBJ2-7	-	TGTGCCAGCAGCCACGAGCTAGGGGGGGCCTACGAGCAGTACTTC	CASSHELGGAYEQYF
TRBV7-6	once	TRBJ2-1	TRBD1	TGTGCCAGCAGCCGGACAGGTCTTAAATACAATGAGCAGTTCTTC	CASSRTGLKYNEQFF
TRBV6-5	-	TRBJ2-1	-	TGTGCCAGCAGTTACGCAGGGAGGACGTTCTTC	CASSYAGRTFF
TRBV28	-	TRBJ1-2	TRBD1	TGTGCCAGCAGTTTAAGGGGGACAGCCAAATTTTATGGCTACACCTTC	CASSLRGTAKFYGYTF
TRBV20-1	-	TRBJ1-2	-	TGCAGTGCTAGGAGGGTGGAGGGCTACACCTTC	CSARRVEGYTF
TRBV27	-	TRBJ2-5	-	TGTGCCAGCAGTGTGGACAGAACTGCGCGGGAGACCCAGTACTTC	CASSVDRTARETQYF
TRBV2	-	TRBJ1-6	TRBD1	TGTGCCAGCAGCCAAGACAGGGGTCGAAATTCACCCCTCCACTTT	CASSQDRGRNSPLHF
TRBV2	-	TRBJ2-7	-	TGTGCCAGCAGTGAACTGACTAGTCATCCCTACGAGCAGTACTTC	CASSELTSHPYEQYF
TRBV14	-	TRBJ1-2	-	TGTGCCAGCAGCCAATTGCAGGGGCCCTATGGCTACACCTTC	CASSQLQGPYGYTF
TRBV5-1	-	TRBJ1-3	-	TGCGCCAGCAGCTTGGATTATTCCCCAGGGATCGCAAACACCATATATTTT	CASSLDYSPGIANTIYF
TRBV9	-	TRBJ1-2	-	TGTGCCAGCAGCGTAGTGATTGGCGGGGGCTACACCTTC	CASSVVIGGGYTF
TRBV6-1	-	TRBJ2-3	-	TGTGCCAGCAGTGAAGGTCACGGGGCAGATACGCAGTATTTT	CASSEGHGADTQYF
TRBV6-1	-	TRBJ1-2	-	TGTGCCGGGGCCGATACTAACTATGGCTACACCTTC	CAGADTNYGYTF
TRBV7-8	-	TRBJ2-7	-	TGTGCCAGCAGCTTAGGTTTCTCCCCCTACGAGCAGTACTTC	CASSLGFSPYEQYF
TRBV5-1	-	TRBJ2-7	-	TGCGCCAGCAGCCAAGGATTAGGCCGGGACTACGAGCAGTACTTC	CASSQGLGRDYEQYF
TRBV10-1	-	TRBJ2-5	TRBD1	TGCGCCAGCAAGGGACAGGGGTCTTCTCTGGAGACCCAGTACTTC	CASKGQGSSLETQYF
TRBV9	-	TRBJ1-3	-	TGTGCCAGCAGCGTAGGGAGGGGACCTGGAAACACCATATATTTT	CASSVGRGPGNTIYF
TRBV15	-	TRBJ1-2	TRBD1	TGTGCCACCAGCAGAGGGGACAGGGCGAACTATGGCTACACCTTC	CATSRGDRANYGYTF
TRBV29-1	once	TRBJ2-5	TRBD1	TGCAGCGTTGAAATACAGGGGGTGACCCAGTACTTC	CSVEIQGVTQYF
TRBV13	once	TRBJ2-7	-	TGTGCCAGCAGCTTAGGCGGGAGCTCCTACGAGCAGTACTTC	CASSLGGSSYEQYF
TRBV18	-	TRBJ1-3	TRBD1	TGTGCCAGCTCACCAACAGGGGATGGTGGAAACACCATATATTTT	CASSPTGDGGNTIYF
TRBV18	few	TRBJ1-4	TRBD1	TGTGCCAGCTCACCAATCCTAGGGGGCGAAAAACTGTTTTTT	CASSPILGGEKLFF
TRBV21-1	-	TRBJ2-5	-	TGTGCCAGCTTCCACCCTGTCCGTCTATTAGAGACCCAGTACTTC	CASFHPVRLLETQYF
TRBV29-1	-	TRBJ1-2	TRBD1	TGCAGCGCCACCGGGACAGGGGGCGCCGGCTACACCTTC	CSATGTGGAGYTF
TRBV5-1	-	TRBJ2-5	TRBD2	TGCGCCAGCAGCTTGGGGGGGACTAGCGGGAGGTCGGCGACGGAGACCCAGTACTTC	CASSLGGTSGRSATETQYF
TRBV7-8	-	TRBJ2-7	-	TGTGCCAGCAGCTTAGTCGGCAGGGGCTTATCGAGCTCCTACGAGCAGTACTTC	CASSLVGRGLSSSYEQYF
TRBV5-1	-	TRBJ1-6	-	TGCGCCAGCAGCCGGAGAAATTCACCCCTCCACTTT	CASSRRNSPLHF
TRBV6-1	once	TRBJ1-1	TRBD1	TGTGCCAGCAGCCTGACAGGGTCTGAAGCTTTCTTT	CASSLTGSEAFF
TRBV28	few	TRBJ2-7	-	TGTGCCAGCAGTTTATCTTCCTACGAGCAGTACTTC	CASSLSSYEQYF
TRBV2	few	TRBJ2-7	TRBD2	TGTGCCAGCAGTTGGGGGGCTAGCGGGAATGTCGAGCAGTACTTC	CASSWGASGNVEQYF
TRBV25-1	-	TRBJ2-2	TRBD2	TGTGCCAGTAACGGTGGTTCTAGCGGACACACCGGGGAGCTGTTTTTT	CASNGGSSGHTGELFF
TRBV5-1	-	TRBJ2-7	TRBD2	TGCGCCAGCAGCTCTCTTTCTAGCGGGGGGCCCTCCTACGAGCAGTACTTC	CASSSLSSGGPSYEQYF
TRBV9	-	TRBJ1-4	TRBD1	TGTGCCAGCAGCTTCGGACAGGGGGGGGGTATGCCTAATGAAAAACTGTTTTTT	CASSFGQGGGMPNEKLFF
TRBV7-8	-	TRBJ1-5	TRBD1	TGTGCCAGCAGCTTATTGACAGGGAATCAGCCCCAGCATTTT	CASSLLTGNQPQHF
TRBV11-2	-	TRBJ1-2	-	TGTGCCAGCAGCTTAGTAGGCGGTGGCTACACCTTC	CASSLVGGGYTF
TRBV6-4	few	TRBJ2-1	TRBD2	TGTGCCAGCAGTGACACACGGAGGGCTAGCGGGAGGGCCAATGAGCAGTTCTTC	CASSDTRRASGRANEQFF
TRBV6-5	-	TRBJ1-3	TRBD1	TGTGCCAGCAGTTCCGACAGGGCTGGAAACACCATATATTTT	CASSSDRAGNTIYF
TRBV18	-	TRBJ1-3	TRBD1	TGTGCCAGCTCACCGGGGGGACAGGCTGGAAACACCATATATTTT	CASSPGGQAGNTIYF
TRBV18	-	TRBJ2-3	TRBD2	TGTGCCAGCTCACCGGGCCCTAGCGGGATGAGAGCAGGCACAGATACGCAGTGTTTT	CASSPGPSGMRAGTDTQCF
TRBV4-2	-	TRBJ2-5	TRBD2	TGTGCCAGCAGCAAAGCGGGATATCAACAAGAGACCCAGTACTTC	CASSKAGYQQETQYF
TRBV19	-	TRBJ1-5	-	TGTGCCAGTAGTATAGTGGTAAGGGACACCTATCAGCCCCAGCATTTT	CASSIVVRDTYQPQHF
TRBV9	-	TRBJ2-3	-	TGTGCCAGCAGCGTAGCCAGGGGGGCTAGCACAGATACGCAGTATTTT	CASSVARGASTDTQYF
TRBV30	few	TRBJ2-5	TRBD2	TGTGCCTGGAGTGTACTAGCGGGAGGTAGAGAGACCCAGTACTTC	CAWSVLAGGRETQYF